The 18 T cell receptor beta chains below come from one sample, sequenced in a study of control samples from healthy donors and cancer patients. Method: immunoSEQ multiplex PCR; TCRdb's copy keeps in-frame clones and lacks some. The sample holds about 120,000 clones; roughly 90% are singletons and the top ten take approximately 39%. The sample comprised blood. Receptors originate from a man aged 50-60 years in good health.

This rearrangement joins TRBV12-3 or TRBV12-4 to TRBJ2-5, with D perhaps matching TRBD1 (6 bases). Trimming took 5 bases from V and 4 from J, leaving 11 bases between them. The CDR3 is made up of 13 amino acids. CDR3 sequence: CASSTGNRETQYF. In nucleotides, the CDR3 is TGTGCCAGCAGTACAGGGAATCGAGAGACCCAGTACTTC.

The V and J genes are TRBV2 and TRBJ2-1; D ambiguous. This CDR3 contains 11 residues. Trimming stripped 4 bases from V and 6 bases from J, with 4 bases between. Germline V gives CDR1 SNHLY, CDR2 FYNNEI. The chain's CDR3 is CASSVANEQFF. CDR3 coding DNA: TGTGCCAGCAGTGTCGCCAATGAGCAGTTCTTC.

V is TRBV6-2 or TRBV6-3 and J is TRBJ1-1; weak D call: TRBD1 (5 bases). The germline gives CDR1 MNHEY, CDR2 SVGEGT. There are 16 residues in the CDR3. Trimming stripped 6 bases from V and 1 base from J, with 18 bases between. The CDR3 region is CASSESFWGTNTEAFF. CDR3 coding DNA: TGTGCCAGCAGCGAAAGTTTCTGGGGGACGAACACTGAAGCTTTCTTT.

The V gene is TRBV15, the J gene TRBJ2-1; the match to TRBD2 covers 7 bases. V shed 0 bases and J 10 bases; nucleotides not matched to a gene: 6. The CDR3 sequence is 14 residues long. Per the germline V gene, CDR1 is LNHNV and CDR2 is YYDKDF (reference sequence). Here the CDR3 reads CATSRDFGGGEQFF. Here the CDR3 DNA reads TGTGCCACCAGCAGAGATTTTGGGGGAGGGGAGCAGTTCTTC.

This sequence joins TRBV12-3 or TRBV12-4 and TRBJ1-4; D call uncertain. This CDR3 contains 13 residues. V lost 1 base, J lost 8 bases, and 8 bases lay in between. The DNA of the CDR3 is TGTGCCAGCAGTTTAGGGCAGAGAGAAAAACTGTTTTTT. This encodes CASSLGQREKLFF.

The chain employs TRBV2 and TRBJ2-1; 12 bases agree with TRBD1. This CDR3 region has 15 residues. The V and J ends lost 7 bases and 10 bases, in that order; junction bases with no gene match: 11. Germline V gene data show CDR1 as SNHLY and CDR2 as FYNNEI. This chain's CDR3 is CASTFRDRGRAEQFF. CDR3 in DNA: TGTGCCAGCACCTTCCGGGACAGGGGGCGTGCGGAGCAGTTCTTC.

The rearrangement joins TRBV27 to TRBJ1-2, with D possibly TRBD1 on 5 matching bases. The CDR3 contains 14 residues. Germline V gene lookup returns CDR1 MNHEY and CDR2 SMNVEV (reference sequence). Trimming shortened V by 6 bases and J by 8 bases, and 19 bases separated the two germline ends. CDR3 nucleotide sequence: TGTGCCAGCAGCCGCGGACGGAGCCCAGGGGGCTACACCTTC. Residues: CASSRGRSPGGYTF.

The J gene is TRBJ1-1, the V gene TRBV28, with a possible D match to TRBD1 (6 bases). This CDR3 contains 14 residues. Germline CDR1 reads MDHEN; CDR2 reads SYDVKM. Trimming shortened V by 2 bases and J by 4 bases, and 11 bases separated the two germline ends. The CDR3 loop reads CASSLGGALTEAFF. CDR3 coding DNA: TGTGCCAGCAGTTTAGGGGGGGCTCTCACTGAAGCTTTCTTT. Variable domain in full (rest from reference TRBV28 and TRBJ1-1): DVKVTQSSRYLVKRTGEKVFLECVQDMDHENMFWYRQDPGLGLRLIYFSYDVKMKEKGDIPEGYSVSREKKERFSLILESASTNQTSMYLCASSLGGALTEAFFGQGTRLTVV.

V usage is TRBV20-1 and J usage is TRBJ2-7; D call uncertain. The V and J ends lost 7 bases and 7 bases respectively, with 5 bases between them. CDR1 is DFQATT, CDR2 SNEGSKA, per germline (reference sequence). The CDR3 has 8 residues. DNA of the CDR3: TGCAGTGTAAGGGAGCAGTACTTC. Its protein is CSVREQYF.

V usage is TRBV6-5 and J usage is TRBJ2-7, with D tentatively TRBD1 (5 bases). CDR3 length: 12 residues. Trimming removed 7 bases at V and 4 bases at J, with 11 bases between. Germline lookup yields CDR1 MNHEY and CDR2 SVGAGI. The CDR3 region is CASTQTVYEQYF. The CDR3 nucleotides are TGTGCCAGCACCCAGACAGTTTACGAGCAGTACTTC.

V gene TRBV19 combines with J gene TRBJ1-2, with D unresolved. The CDR3 totals 16 residues. Germline V lookup: CDR1 LNHDA, CDR2 SQIVND (reference sequence). The ends were cut back, 3 bases at V and 4 bases at J, with 18 bases in the middle. The CDR3: CASSMEVRGSSYGYTF. CDR3 bases: TGTGCCAGTAGTATGGAGGTTCGCGGGAGTAGCTATGGCTACACCTTC.

This clone has a single count. J is TRBJ1-2 and V is TRBV5-1; D is uncertain. V was trimmed by 0 bases and J by 4 bases, leaving 13 bases between them. Germline values: CDR1 SGHRS, CDR2 YFSETQ. The CDR3 runs 15 residues. Here the CDR3 DNA reads TGCGCCAGCAGCTTGGGTACAGCTGATTTCTATGGCTACACCTTC. Its translation is CASSLGTADFYGYTF.

This clone showed up just once. The V gene is TRBV7-2, the J gene TRBJ1-2, with no clear D. V was shortened by 1 base and J by 5 bases, with 14 bases between the two germline ends. This CDR3 comprises 15 residues. CDR1 is SGHTA, CDR2 FQGNSA, per germline. Here the CDR3 DNA reads TGTGCCAGCAGCTTAGTTTCAGAAGACGGGTATGGCTACACCTTC. It encodes CASSLVSEDGYGYTF. Based on the CDR3 plus reference TRBV7-2 and TRBJ1-2, the full variable domain is GAGVSQSPSNKVTEKGKDVELRCDPISGHTALYWYRQSLGQGLEFLIYFQGNSAPDKSGLPSDRFSAERTGGSVSTLTIQRTQQEDSAVYLCASSLVSEDGYGYTFGSGTRLTVV.

J is TRBJ1-4 and V is TRBV5-1; D remains ambiguous. The CDR3 sequence is 15 residues long. Trimming shortened V by 4 bases and J by 7 bases, and 17 bases separated the two germline ends. The germline V gene has CDR1 SGHRS and CDR2 YFSETQ. CDR3 sequence: CASSPSTGAGEKLFF. The CDR3 DNA sequence: TGCGCCAGCAGCCCTTCAACGGGCGCGGGTGAAAAACTGTTTTTT.

The chain joins TRBV3-1 (or the pseudogene TRBV3-2) to TRBJ2-7; TRBD1 aligns across 10 bases. Per germline, CDR1 LGHDT and CDR2 YNNKEL (reference sequence). CDR3 length equals 14 residues. V shed 5 bases and J 3 bases; nucleotides not matched to a gene: 4. In DNA, the CDR3 is TGTGCCAGCAGCTCTAGGACAGGGGGCTACGAGCAGTACTTC. Protein product: CASSSRTGGYEQYF.

There are a few counts of this clone. The J gene is TRBJ2-2, the V gene TRBV7-2, with TRBD2 matching 8 bases. Germline V gene sequence: CDR1 SGHTA, CDR2 FQGNSA. V lost 1 base, J lost 7 bases, and 2 bases stayed unmatched. The CDR3 consists of 14 residues. The DNA for the CDR3 is TGTGCCAGCAGCTTAGAGCGGGGGCTCGGGGAGCTGTTTTTT. Translating it yields CASSLERGLGELFF.

The chain combines TRBV7-2 with TRBJ2-7; TRBD1 agrees at 10 bases. The CDR3 covers 13 residues. V lost 8 bases, J lost 4 bases, and 5 bases stayed unmatched. Germline loops: CDR1 SGHTA, CDR2 FQGNSA. In DNA form, the CDR3 reads TGTGCCAGCCGACAGGGGGCGCCTTACGAGCAGTACTTC. This encodes CASRQGAPYEQYF.

J is TRBJ2-7 and V is TRBV9, with 12 bases that match TRBD2. The V segment lost 2 bases and the J segment 3 bases; nucleotides outside the gene matches: 12. CDR3 length equals 18 residues. Germline V lookup: CDR1 SGDLS, CDR2 YYNGEE. Here the CDR3 reads CASSVGLAGLWTYYEQYF. CDR3 DNA: TGTGCCAGCAGCGTCGGACTAGCGGGGCTATGGACCTACTACGAGCAGTACTTC.